This T cell receptor beta chain emerged from a study of T cells after yellow fever vaccination. Many counts were recorded for this clonotype. TCRdb called the 5' RACE reads again in MiXCR, with one record for every CDR3 protein. The table includes more than 15,000 distinct CDR3 sequences, about 4% detected once. The sample in question was PBMCs, either bulk or a sorted T-cell subset (CD4+, CD8+, memory, or dextramer-sorted; not recorded which), obtained 15 days after the yellow fever booster vaccination. This TCR was recovered from a man aged 25 to 40 who received the YFV17D yellow fever vaccine.

Here the CDR3 DNA reads TGTGCCAGCAGCCAATATAAACTAGCGGCAATCTACAATGAGCAGTTCTTC. Amino acid sequence: CASSQYKLAAIYNEQFF. V usage is TRBV4-2 and J usage is TRBJ2-1; 8 bases are a match to TRBD2. V lost 2 bases, J lost 3 bases, and 9 bases stayed unmatched. The CDR3 sequence is 17 residues long. Germline CDR1 reads LGHNA; CDR2 reads YNFKEQ.